A single sample gave rise to the 11 T cell receptor beta chains below, sequenced in a study of blood T cells in healthy people across ages. Through a sample-barcoded 5' primer and a J-beta primer mix, a second PCR was run for roughly 7 to 11 cycles. Each CDR3 protein gets one entry after TCRdb re-called the 5' RACE reads with MiXCR. The profile shows roughly 2 million distinct CDR3 sequences, 40% to 55% of them singletons. The sample consisted of blood. These receptors all come from a middle-aged woman in good health.

The rearrangement uses TRBV20-1 and TRBJ2-1; D not resolved. CDR3 length equals 13 residues. With 3 bases removed from V and 3 bases from J, the gap between germline ends came to 9 bases. Germline CDR1 DFQATT, CDR2 SNEGSKA (reference sequence). CDR3 loop: CSARLVSYNEQFF. CDR3 DNA sequence: TGCAGTGCTAGGTTGGTCAGCTACAATGAGCAGTTCTTC.

This clonotype was counted a few times. This sequence joins TRBV7-9 and TRBJ2-1, with TRBD2 matching 9 bases. The CDR3 contains 13 residues. Per the germline V gene, CDR1 is SEHNR and CDR2 is FQNEAQ (reference sequence). Trimming at V came to 7 bases and at J to 8 bases, leaving 6 bases not matched to a gene. The CDR3 coding sequence is TGTGCCAGCATTATAGCGGGGGCGGATGAGCAGTTCTTC. It specifies CASIIAGADEQFF. The entire variable domain, with the rest obtained from reference TRBV7-9 and TRBJ2-1, is as follows: DTGVSQNPRHKITKRGQNVTFRCDPISEHNRLYWYRQTLGQGPEFLTYFQNEAQLEKSRLLSDRFSAERPKGSFSTLEIQRTEQGDSAMYLCASIIAGADEQFFGPGTRLTVL.

The chain couples TRBV2 to TRBJ2-3; TRBD1 or TRBD2 may be the D gene (5 bases each). This CDR3 comprises 14 residues. The germline V and J ends were trimmed by 8 bases and 3 bases, with 15 bases remaining between them. CDR1 is SNHLY and CDR2 is FYNNEI in the germline V gene. CDR3 sequence: CASPGQGTTDTQYF. DNA of the CDR3: TGTGCCAGCCCGGGGCAGGGAACGACAGATACGCAGTATTTT.

The rearrangement links TRBV27 to TRBJ1-2; 7 bases match TRBD1. CDR3 length: 13 amino acids. Germline V CDR1 and CDR2: MNHEY, SMNVEV (reference sequence). Unmatched junction bases numbered 7, after V lost 5 bases and J lost 7 bases. The DNA for the CDR3 is TGTGCCAGCAGTCCCCTCGGGACAGCTGGCTACACCTTC. Encoded protein: CASSPLGTAGYTF.

The V gene is TRBV4-3, the J gene TRBJ2-4; 8 bases line up with TRBD2. The CDR3 runs 17 residues. The V segment lost 0 bases and the J segment 2 bases; nucleotides outside the gene matches: 6. CDR1 and CDR2 from the germline V gene are LGHNA and YSLEER. CDR3 loop: CASSQERGAGSKNIQYF. CDR3 DNA sequence: TGCGCCAGCAGCCAAGAGCGGGGGGCAGGGTCCAAAAACATTCAGTACTTC.

The V gene is TRBV5-1, the J gene TRBJ1-6, with 7 bases aligning to TRBD1. The V gene end was trimmed by 4 bases and the J gene end by 8 bases; junction bases not matched to a gene: 6. The CDR3 sequence is 14 residues long. Germline-derived CDR1 and CDR2 are SGHRS and YFSETQ. Here the CDR3 DNA reads TGCGCCAGCAGCCAGACAGGGTCCGATTCACCCCTCCACTTT. Translating gives CASSQTGSDSPLHF. Full variable domain (outside the CDR3, taken from reference TRBV5-1 and TRBJ1-6): KAGVTQTPRYLIKTRGQQVTLSCSPISGHRSVSWYQQTPGQGLQFLFEYFSETQRNKGNFPGRFSGRQFSNSRSEMNVSTLELGDSALYLCASSQTGSDSPLHFGNGTRLTVT.

With regard to this clonotype: One junction end does not reproduce the germline sequence, and a read error may be involved. The chain joins TRBV7-2 to TRBJ2-1, with D possibly being TRBD1 (5 bases). This CDR3 contains 14 residues. Germline assignment: CDR1 SGHTA and CDR2 FQGNSA. DNA for the CDR3: TGTGCCAGCAGCAGGGGAAGCTCCTACAAGGAGCAGTTCTTC. Translated, it gives CASSRGSSYKEQFF.

The chain carries TRBV7-8 and TRBJ1-4; no clear D. Germline-derived CDR1 and CDR2 are SGHVS and FQNEAQ. The V end lost 5 bases, the J end lost 10 bases, and 14 bases lay between the germline ends. This CDR3 contains 13 residues. The DNA for the CDR3 is TGTGCCAGCAGCCTAGAGGGAGTTGGAAAACTGTTTTTT. Its protein product is CASSLEGVGKLFF.

In this sample, this clonotype turned up a few times. CDR3 DNA sequence: TGTGCCAGCAGTGCCACTCCGGGACTAGCTTTAGATACGCAGTATTTT. It specifies CASSATPGLALDTQYF. The V call is TRBV12-3 or TRBV12-4, the J call TRBJ2-3; TRBD2 matches at 9 bases. CDR3 length: 16 amino acids. After removal of 5 bases from V and 5 bases from J, the junction contained 11 bases not matched to a gene.

This clonotype appeared a few times. This chain joins TRBV6-5 and TRBJ2-1; D gene uncertain. Looked up from germline, CDR1 is MNHEY and CDR2 is SVGAGI. V was trimmed by 5 bases and J by 7 bases, leaving 9 bases between them. This CDR3 is built from 12 residues. DNA of the CDR3: TGTGCCAGCAGTCGACACCAGAATGAGCAGTTCTTC. Its translation: CASSRHQNEQFF.

This clonotype was recorded at least ten times. This sequence joins TRBV4-3 and TRBJ2-1, with D perhaps matching TRBD1 (5 bases). Germline V gives CDR1 LGHNA, CDR2 YSLEER. This CDR3 is built from 14 residues. The germline V and J ends were trimmed by 0 bases and 3 bases, with 6 bases remaining between them. The CDR3 spells CASSQDRVYNEQFF. CDR3 DNA sequence: TGCGCCAGCAGCCAAGACAGGGTCTACAATGAGCAGTTCTTC.